This passage covers 13 T cell receptor beta chains from one sample sequenced in a study of blood T cell repertoires in COVID-19 (dated by TCRdb to about 2020). The library came from the immunoSEQ multiplex PCR assay. Sourced from immuneACCESS, this table was stored by TCRdb with only in-frame sequences that have V and J called. A share of the clones is absent; for the studies checked, an unresolved V gene accounts for under half, and the remainder has no known explanation. This sample is represented by tens of thousands of clones; around 81% of them were singletons. The biggest ten clones account for about 2% of the sample. Material for sequencing was peripheral blood. The receptors come from a woman aged 70 to 79 with acute or convalescent COVID-19.

The chain uses TRBV24-1 and TRBJ1-1; D is unresolved. The CDR3 contains 11 residues. V lost 5 bases to trimming and J lost 8 bases, with 8 bases between them. Germline CDR1 is KGHDR and CDR2 is SFDVKD. In DNA, the CDR3 is TGTGCCACCAGTGCCGGCAGGGAAGCTTTCTTT. Translation: CATSAGREAFF.

The chain combines TRBV19 with TRBJ1-1; 8 bases are a match to TRBD1. Germline V gene lookup returns CDR1 LNHDA and CDR2 SQIVND (reference sequence). This CDR3 spans 17 amino acids. V lost 5 bases, J lost 1 base, and 12 bases stayed unmatched. CDR3: CASSQNRDRRENTEAFF. The CDR3, as DNA: TGTGCCAGTAGTCAAAACCGGGACAGGCGGGAGAACACTGAAGCTTTCTTT.

The chain joins TRBV5-1 to TRBJ1-4, with 10 bases aligning to TRBD1. Unmatched junction bases numbered 6, after V lost 4 bases and J lost 6 bases. Germline CDR1 reads SGHRS; CDR2 reads YFSETQ. CDR3 length: 15 amino acids. The CDR3 spells CASSGTGTGDEKLFF. As DNA, the CDR3 is TGCGCCAGCAGCGGTACCGGGACAGGGGATGAAAAACTGTTTTTT.

As DNA, the CDR3 is TGTGCCAGTAGTTCGCCGAGACAGGGGCTGCACAATCAGCCCCAGCATTTT. Protein: CASSSPRQGLHNQPQHF. The chain combines TRBV19 with TRBJ1-5; 8 bases match TRBD1. This CDR3 is 17 amino acids long. Per the germline V gene, CDR1 is LNHDA and CDR2 is SQIVND (reference sequence). V was pared by 5 bases and J by 3 bases, with 12 bases of the junction left unmatched.

The chain joins TRBV6-5 to TRBJ1-1; maybe TRBD1 (6 bases). Germline CDR1 and CDR2: MNHEY and SVGAGI. Deletions cut 7 bases from V and 1 base from J, with 13 bases between. The CDR3 extends over 14 amino acids. The CDR3 DNA sequence: TGTGCCAGCATCAGAGGGGGGGAGAACACTGAAGCTTTCTTT. Its translation is CASIRGGENTEAFF.

This rearrangement joins TRBV20-1 to TRBJ2-1, with 8 positions matching TRBD2. The junction had 8 bases not matched to a gene; V was cut back by 5 bases and J by 2 bases. This CDR3 region has 15 residues. Germline CDR1 DFQATT, CDR2 SNEGSKA (reference sequence). The CDR3 DNA sequence: TGCAGTGCTGGTGGCGGGGGGTCACCCTACAATGAGCAGTTCTTC. The encoded protein is CSAGGGGSPYNEQFF.

This clone was recorded a few times. The chain is built from TRBV27 and TRBJ1-1; 8 bases map to TRBD1. Looked up from germline, CDR1 is MNHEY and CDR2 is SMNVEV (reference sequence). This CDR3 contains 13 residues. V dropped 6 bases and J dropped 5; count of bases not matched to a gene: 5. The CDR3 coding sequence is TGTGCCAGCAGGCGACAGGGGAGTACTGAAGCTTTCTTT. Protein: CASRRQGSTEAFF.

This sequence joins TRBV10-2 and TRBJ1-5, with 7 bases matching TRBD1. This CDR3 has 14 residues. Looked up from germline, CDR1 is WSHSY and CDR2 is SAAADI. J gave up 4 bases and V 6 bases, and 6 bases lay outside the gene matches. The CDR3 here is CASSDRAPNQPQHF. CDR3 nucleotide sequence: TGCGCCAGCAGCGACAGGGCGCCTAATCAGCCCCAGCATTTT.

V usage is TRBV19 and J usage is TRBJ1-2, with unresolved D. The CDR3 sequence is 13 residues long. V shed 4 bases and J shed 8 bases, with 14 bases lying between them. Germline CDR1 LNHDA, CDR2 SQIVND (reference sequence). The chain's CDR3 is CASSTSGLDGYTF. CDR3 bases: TGTGCCAGTAGTACGTCCGGGTTAGACGGCTACACCTTC.

The chain's CDR3 is CASSRSASGITDTQYF. CDR3 bases: TGTGCCAGCAGCCGTTCGGCTAGCGGGATCACAGATACGCAGTATTTT. The rearrangement links TRBV3-1 (or the pseudogene TRBV3-2) to TRBJ2-3; TRBD2 matches at 9 bases. Trimming at V came to 4 bases and at J to 2 bases, leaving 7 bases not matched to a gene. CDR3 length: 16 amino acids. Germline V gene sequence: CDR1 LGHDT, CDR2 YNNKEL (reference sequence).

The chain is built from TRBV2 and TRBJ2-2; D is perhaps TRBD1 (6 bases). This CDR3 spans 15 amino acids. The V and J ends lost 5 bases and 7 bases respectively, with 17 bases between them. Germline lookup yields CDR1 SNHLY and CDR2 FYNNEI. Here the CDR3 DNA reads TGTGCCAGCAGTCTCACAGGGAATCAGGGCGGGGAGCTGTTTTTT. Its protein is CASSLTGNQGGELFF.

This sequence joins TRBV9 and TRBJ2-3; 9 positions match TRBD2. The CDR3 has 15 residues. J lost 2 bases, V lost 3 bases, and 4 bases had no gene match. CDR1 SGDLS and CDR2 YYNGEE come from the germline V gene. The CDR3 nucleotides are TGTGCCAGCAGCGAGACTAGCGGTCTCACAGATACGCAGTATTTT. Protein product: CASSETSGLTDTQYF.

V usage is TRBV3-1 (or the pseudogene TRBV3-2) and J usage is TRBJ1-6; 8 bases match TRBD1. This CDR3 region has 16 residues. V dropped 0 bases and J dropped 8; count of bases not matched to a gene: 6. Germline CDR1 and CDR2: LGHDT and YNNKEL (reference sequence). CDR3 region: CASSQETTGAHSPLHF. As DNA, the CDR3 is TGTGCCAGCAGCCAAGAAACGACAGGGGCCCATTCACCCCTCCACTTT.